This T cell receptor beta chain comes out of a study of shared clonotypes between healthy human individuals. Germline V gives CDR1 SGHDN, CDR2 FVKESK. V lost 0 bases to trimming and J lost 6 bases, with 11 bases between them. This CDR3 is 15 amino acids long. From CD4+ cells came CD45RA+ naive and CD45RA-negative memory subsets. Using immunoSEQ multiplex PCR, the repertoire was profiled, and TCRdb retains in-frame clones only, with some absent. The table records around 1.5 million clones, 95% to 99% of them present only once. The TCR sequence derives from a man under 40 in good health. The sample was naive CD4+ T cells sorted from blood. Documented subset: CD45RA+ positively selected. The chain uses TRBV14 and TRBJ2-2, with D uncertain. In DNA form, the CDR3 reads TGTGCCAGCAGCCAAGAATTAATTGGCGCCGGGGAGCTGTTTTTT. It codes for CASSQELIGAGELFF.